Shown below are 19 T cell receptor beta chains from a single sample sequenced in a study of cytomegalovirus exposure and HLA in healthy donors. Primers for the PCR totalled 60 Vbeta and 13 Jbeta. The assay was immunoSEQ multiplex PCR, and TCRdb's table has in-frame clones only and misses some. The repertoire holds 120,000 or so clones, with roughly 80% as singletons. The sample consisted of PBMCs. These receptors came from a woman in her thirties or forties in good health and CMV-seropositive.

The chain joins TRBV7-9 to TRBJ1-2; 8 bases are a match to TRBD1. The CDR3 loop spans 14 amino acids. J lost 4 bases, V lost 3 bases, and 4 bases had no gene match. Germline V gives CDR1 SEHNR, CDR2 FQNEAQ (reference sequence). DNA of the CDR3: TGTGCCAGCAGCTTCCAGGGGGCGGCCTATGGCTACACCTTC. Amino acids: CASSFQGAAYGYTF.

V gene TRBV4-1 combines with J gene TRBJ2-7; 10 bases map to TRBD1. Germline V lookup: CDR1 MGHRA, CDR2 YSYEKL. Trimming took 3 bases from V and 4 from J; bases not matched to a gene: 3. CDR3 length: 14 amino acids. In DNA form, the CDR3 reads TGCGCCAGCAGCCAGACGGGACAGGGGTACGAGCAGTACTTC. Residues: CASSQTGQGYEQYF.

V is TRBV6-5 and J is TRBJ2-6, with 7 bases lining up with TRBD2. The germline V gene encodes CDR1 MNHEY and CDR2 SVGAGI. This CDR3 comprises 15 residues. The V segment lost 6 bases and the J segment 2 bases; nucleotides outside the gene matches: 4. The CDR3, as DNA: TGTGCCAGCAGGGGGGGGATTACTGGGGCCAACGTCCTGACTTTC. It translates to CASRGGITGANVLTF.

This chain connects TRBV11-2 to TRBJ1-2; a possible D gene is TRBD1 (6 bases). The CDR3 is made up of 14 amino acids. The germline V gene encodes CDR1 SGHAT and CDR2 FQNNGV. V was trimmed by 5 bases and J by 5 bases, leaving 15 bases between them. CDR3 sequence: CASSGRQVSYGYTF. The CDR3 DNA is TGTGCCAGCAGCGGCAGACAGGTTTCTTATGGCTACACCTTC.

This chain joins TRBV6-1 and TRBJ2-5; 7 bases line up with TRBD2. CDR3 length: 14 amino acids. After removal of 10 bases from V and 0 bases from J, the junction contained 8 bases not matched to a gene. CDR1 is MNHNS, CDR2 SASEGT, per germline. CDR3 region: CAIRGLEYQETQYF. CDR3 nucleotides: TGTGCCATCCGCGGACTAGAGTACCAAGAGACCCAGTACTTC.

The chain links TRBV6-1 to TRBJ1-2; D may be TRBD1 (5 bases). V lost 6 bases and J 0 bases, leaving 11 bases between the germline ends. The germline V gene has CDR1 MNHNS and CDR2 SASEGT. CDR3 length equals 14 residues. CDR3 region: CASRPQVSNYGYTF. CDR3 bases: TGTGCCAGCAGACCACAGGTTTCTAACTATGGCTACACCTTC.

The chain recombines TRBV5-1 with TRBJ2-7; TRBD2 matches 13 bases. This CDR3 region has 15 residues. Per the germline V gene, CDR1 is SGHRS and CDR2 is YFSETQ. Trimming took 2 bases from V and 6 from J; bases not matched to a gene: 5. The CDR3 sequence: CASSFTSGRASEQYF. In DNA, the CDR3 is TGCGCCAGCAGCTTCACTAGCGGGAGGGCCTCCGAGCAGTACTTC.

The rearrangement links TRBV19 to TRBJ2-7, with D possibly TRBD2 on 6 matching bases. The V and J ends lost 6 bases and 2 bases respectively, with 17 bases between them. CDR1 is LNHDA and CDR2 is SQIVND in the germline V gene (reference sequence). The CDR3 loop spans 15 amino acids. In nucleotides, the CDR3 is TGTGCCAGTAGCCCGGGGGAGCGGGCTCCCTACGAGCAGTACTTC. Translating it yields CASSPGERAPYEQYF.

The J gene is TRBJ2-1, the V gene TRBV5-1; the D is unclear. Trimming cost V 0 bases and J 4 bases, with 11 bases left between them. Germline-derived CDR1 and CDR2 are SGHRS and YFSETQ. The CDR3 totals 15 residues. The CDR3 coding sequence is TGCGCCAGCAGCTTGGAGGCCGGCGGTTACAATGAGCAGTTCTTC. It yields the protein CASSLEAGGYNEQFF.

The chain joins TRBV15 to TRBJ1-2; the match to TRBD1 covers 12 bases. Germline values: CDR1 LNHNV, CDR2 YYDKDF (reference sequence). The CDR3 runs 15 residues. J gave up 6 bases and V 1 base, and 3 bases lay outside the gene matches. CDR3 sequence: CATSRGGDRGHGYTF. In DNA form, the CDR3 reads TGTGCCACCAGCAGAGGGGGGGACAGGGGGCATGGCTACACCTTC.

The rearrangement joins TRBV9 to TRBJ2-1; 8 bases fit TRBD2. Germline V gene lookup returns CDR1 SGDLS and CDR2 YYNGEE. J gave up 2 bases and V 0 bases, and 1 base lay outside the gene matches. This CDR3 has 15 residues. This CDR3 reads CASSVAGGPYNEQFF. CDR3 nucleotides: TGTGCCAGCAGCGTAGCGGGGGGGCCCTACAATGAGCAGTTCTTC.

This rearrangement joins TRBV5-1 to TRBJ2-6; D unclear. Germline V lookup: CDR1 SGHRS, CDR2 YFSETQ. V gave up 0 bases and J gave up 1 base, with 5 bases separating them. The CDR3 spans 15 residues. In DNA form, the CDR3 reads TGCGCCAGCAGCTTGGTCTTTTCTGGGGCCAACGTCCTGACTTTC. Translating gives CASSLVFSGANVLTF.

This clone has more than one count but fewer than ten. The J gene is TRBJ2-2, the V gene TRBV18; 8 bases map to TRBD1. CDR1 is KGHSH and CDR2 is LQKENI in the germline V gene. This CDR3 has 15 amino acids. The junction had 1 base not matched to a gene; V was cut back by 4 bases and J by 0 bases. The CDR3 nucleotides read TGTGCCAGCTCACAGGGACAGGCGAACACCGGGGAGCTGTTTTTT. Amino acid sequence: CASSQGQANTGELFF. Filled out from reference TRBV18 and TRBJ2-2, the complete variable domain reads NAGVMQNPRHLVRRRGQEARLRCSPMKGHSHVYWYRQLPEEGLKFMVYLQKENIIDESGMPKERFSAEFPKEGPSILRIQQVVRGDSAAYFCASSQGQANTGELFFGEGSRLTVL.

The rearrangement joins TRBV30 to TRBJ1-2; TRBD1 might be the D (6 bases). The ends were cut back, 2 bases at V and 8 bases at J, with 21 bases in the middle. CDR1 is GTSNPN, CDR2 SVGIG, per germline (reference sequence). This CDR3 region has 15 residues. Here the CDR3 reads CAWSPRGTRVQGYTF. The CDR3 DNA follows: TGTGCCTGGAGTCCGCGGGGGACACGAGTTCAAGGCTACACCTTC.

This chain connects TRBV27 to TRBJ2-7; D possibly corresponds to TRBD2 (6 bases). V gave up 5 bases and J gave up 5 bases, with 16 bases separating them. Germline V gene lookup returns CDR1 MNHEY and CDR2 SMNVEV (reference sequence). CDR3 length: 14 residues. The CDR3 sequence: CASSAPGLTNEQYF. As DNA, the CDR3 is TGTGCCAGCAGTGCTCCGGGACTTACTAACGAGCAGTACTTC.

The chain carries TRBV5-1 and TRBJ1-4; 8 bases are shared with TRBD1. Germline-derived CDR1 and CDR2 are SGHRS and YFSETQ. CDR3 length: 14 residues. V dropped 3 bases and J dropped 7; count of bases not matched to a gene: 5. Here the CDR3 DNA reads TGCGCCAGCAGCTCAGGGGGCGGGCGTGAAAAACTGTTTTTT. Its translation: CASSSGGGREKLFF.

The CDR3 nucleotides read TGTGCCAGCAGCGTAACGGGGGGGGGTCAGCCCCAGCATTTT. It specifies CASSVTGGGQPQHF. The rearrangement links TRBV9 to TRBJ1-5; D possibly corresponds to TRBD1 (5 bases). The CDR3 runs to 14 residues. V was clipped by 1 base and J by 6 bases, with 11 bases between them. The V gene's germline CDR1 is SGDLS and CDR2 YYNGEE.

The chain employs TRBV5-1 and TRBJ2-7; TRBD2 might be the D (6 bases). CDR1 is SGHRS and CDR2 is YFSETQ in the germline V gene. This CDR3 spans 14 amino acids. Trimming cost V 7 bases and J 7 bases, with 21 bases left between them. Written as DNA, the CDR3 is TGCGCCAGCTGCTCCGGGGGTGGCGCGGAGGAGCAGTACTTC. This sequence encodes CASCSGGGAEEQYF.

The gene calls are TRBV7-9 and TRBJ2-3, with D perhaps TRBD1 (6 bases). CDR1 SEHNR and CDR2 FQNEAQ come from the germline V gene (reference sequence). Trimming took 0 bases from V and 2 from J, leaving 12 bases between them. CDR3 length: 16 residues. The CDR3 region is CASSLATGAATDTQYF. Written as DNA, the CDR3 is TGTGCCAGCAGCTTAGCGACAGGAGCGGCCACAGATACGCAGTATTTT.